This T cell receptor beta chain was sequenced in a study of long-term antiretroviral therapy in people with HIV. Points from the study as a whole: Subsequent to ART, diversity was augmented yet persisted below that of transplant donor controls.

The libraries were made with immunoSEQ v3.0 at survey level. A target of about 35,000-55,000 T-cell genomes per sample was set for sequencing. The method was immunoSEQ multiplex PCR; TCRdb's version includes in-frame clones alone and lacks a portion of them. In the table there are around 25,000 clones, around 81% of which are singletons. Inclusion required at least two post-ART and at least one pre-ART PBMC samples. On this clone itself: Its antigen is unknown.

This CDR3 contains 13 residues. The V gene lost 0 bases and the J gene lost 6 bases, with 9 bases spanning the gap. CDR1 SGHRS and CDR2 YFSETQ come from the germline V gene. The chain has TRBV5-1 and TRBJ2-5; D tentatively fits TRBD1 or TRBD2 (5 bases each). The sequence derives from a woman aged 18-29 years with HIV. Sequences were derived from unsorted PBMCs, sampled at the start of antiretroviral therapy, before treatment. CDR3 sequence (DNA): TGCGCCAGCAGCTTGGTGGGGGAACAGACCCAGTACTTC. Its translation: CASSLVGEQTQYF.